The clone carrying this T cell receptor beta chain was observed at least ten times. The term stable hyperthyroidism indicated an absence of ophthalmopathy within 18 months of follow-up. The hyperthyroidism patients had a new diagnosis of under 2 months' duration and were aged 18 to 65. Patients were excluded if they had other autoimmune diseases or uncontrolled infections, and likewise if pregnancy or lactation applied. The PBMCs were taken from 10 ml of fresh peripheral blood. These data come from a study of Graves' ophthalmopathy and Graves' hyperthyroidism. Researchers took RNA transcripts and amplified TCR beta CDR3 regions from them. The first round was an RT-PCR with HTBI primers, and the second round was a multiplex PCR. TCRdb reprocessed the multiplex PCR reads with MiXCR, giving one entry per CDR3 protein. The sample has roughly 610,000 distinct CDR3 sequences, about a fifth seen once. The origin of this receptor is a woman younger than 35 with stable Graves' hyperthyroidism. Some clones in this sample may be carry-over from other donors' samples. The sample taken for sequencing was peripheral blood.

The CDR3 region has the DNA TGTGCCAGCAGGCCCGGGACAGGGGGGCGCCAGCCCCAGCATTTT. Its protein product is CASRPGTGGRQPQHF. This sequence joins TRBV27 and TRBJ1-5; 11 bases match TRBD1. Trimming removed 6 bases from V and 7 bases from J; junction bases left unmatched: 8. The CDR3 runs 15 residues. The germline gives CDR1 MNHEY, CDR2 SMNVEV (reference sequence).